The clone carrying this TCR beta chain appeared many times. What it binds is not known. The data stem from a study of metastatic and nonmetastatic thyroid tumors. Study-wide context: Both malignant and benign thyroid patients supplied peripheral blood and tumor or nodule tissue samples, across which the repertoires of these patients were then compared.

Notes on the study in general: The study reportedly found significantly higher TCR beta diversity in malignant thyroid tumors than benign nodules, in blood and tumor.

Patients were all untreated before their thyroid surgery. V was clipped by 1 base and J by 5 bases, with 15 bases between them. CDR3 length equals 15 residues. Germline loops: CDR1 LNHNV, CDR2 YYDKDF (reference sequence). Per the study methods: What underpinned the distant-metastasis classifier for papillary thyroid cancer was the set of CDR3 differences across clinicopathological groups. MiXCR re-clonotyped the PCR reads for TCRdb. The V and J calls follow TCRdb's processing rather than the paper's. The sample includes fewer than 35,000 clones, approximately 31% of them seen just once. This sequence joins TRBV15 and TRBJ2-7; weak D call: TRBD2 (6 bases). This TCR was recovered from a female donor with papillary thyroid cancer or a benign thyroid nodule (not recorded which). Some clones in this sample may be carry-over from other donors' samples. Specimen: blood. This CDR3 reads CATSRGREQGNEQYF. CDR3 nucleotides: TGTGCCACCAGCAGAGGTCGGGAGCAAGGGAACGAGCAGTACTTC. Full variable domain (missing parts from reference TRBV15 and TRBJ2-7): DAMVIQNPRYQVTQFGKPVTLSCSQTLNHNVMYWYQQKSSQAPKLLFHYYDKDFNNEADTPDNFQSRRPNTSFCFLDIRSPGLGDTAMYLCATSRGREQGNEQYFGPGTRLTVT.